The clone carrying this T cell receptor (beta chain) appeared a few times. The antigen remains unidentified. Germline V CDR1 and CDR2: SGHRS, YFSETQ. V gave up 3 bases and J gave up 5 bases; unmatched junction bases: 6. This CDR3 has 15 amino acids. The data were taken from a study of identical twins. With template switching, a universal primer site was added, and the cDNA carried unique molecular identifiers. Each CDR3 protein is one row after TCRdb ran MiXCR on the 5' RACE reads. The repertoire holds roughly 1.6 million distinct CDR3 sequences, roughly a third seen once, with more than 0.25% in the top ten. Broader study findings: In cord blood, abundant beta clonotypes had fewer insertions; memory showed no trend.

Sequenced: cord blood. The sequence was obtained from a newborn girl in good health. This chain uses TRBV5-1 with TRBJ2-3; 10 bases map to TRBD2. CDR3 nucleotides: TGCGCCAGCAGCTATCTAGCGGGAGACAGAGATACGCAGTATTTT. This encodes CASSYLAGDRDTQYF.